This T cell receptor (beta chain) was identified during a study of cytomegalovirus exposure and HLA in healthy donors. Across the study: When about 400 donors were genotyped, just over 80% of them were found to fall in the Caucasian-associated ancestry cluster. Broader study findings: Altogether, 150 to 200 TCR beta chains were recorded as cytomegalovirus-associated. For TCR beta chains, V- and J-gene trimming was later linked to a missense DCLRE1C variant. Association with HLA alleles at 0.05 false discovery rate was found for 15,000 or so TCR beta sequences in a later analysis.

The length of the CDR3 is 15 residues. Germline CDR1 is MNHEY and CDR2 is SMNVEV (reference sequence). V dropped 6 bases and J dropped 4; count of bases not matched to a gene: 7. The PCR employed 60 Vbeta primers together with 13 Jbeta primers. The repertoire was sequenced with immunoSEQ multiplex PCR; TCRdb's copy has only in-frame clones and lacks some. Among roughly 220,000 clones listed, about 82% were seen once. Comment on this clone: The antigen is not known.

Sequenced sample: PBMCs. This TCR was recovered from a man younger than 40 in good health and CMV-seronegative. This sequence joins TRBV27 and TRBJ2-1; the match to TRBD2 covers 9 bases. The CDR3 region is CASRNSGGIYNEQFF. The CDR3 DNA is TGTGCCAGCAGGAATAGCGGGGGAATTTACAATGAGCAGTTCTTC.